This T cell receptor beta chain derives from a study of CD8 T cells in Susac syndrome. The authors reverse transcribed roughly 0.5 to 1 ug RNA with random hexamers. The amplification used immunoSEQ multiplex PCR on TCR beta CDR3; it spanned 54 Vbeta and 13 Jbeta. TCRdb re-called the immunoSEQ multiplex PCR reads with MiXCR, one entry per CDR3 protein. The sample lists about 200,000 distinct CDR3 sequences; around 93% were seen once. This CDR3 region has 15 residues. Trimming left V 4 bases short and J 7 bases short, with 17 bases between. Germline CDR1 reads MNHNS; CDR2 reads SASEGT. The chain is built from TRBV6-1 and TRBJ1-5; a weak D match, TRBD1 (5 bases). This TCR was sampled from a human donor in good health. The sample taken for sequencing was CD4+ T cells from PBMCs. The CDR3 here is CASSAGQSAGQPQHF. In nucleotides, the CDR3 is TGTGCCAGCAGTGCGGGGCAATCGGCCGGCCAGCCCCAGCATTTT.